The sequence of this TCR beta chain was determined in a study of control samples from healthy donors and cancer patients. The data were produced by immunoSEQ multiplex PCR, yet TCRdb's version contains in-frame clones alone and is incomplete. The sample includes about 110,000 clones, approximately 89% of them seen just once. V gave up 5 bases and J gave up 5 bases; unmatched junction bases: 5. The CDR3 runs 14 residues. CDR1 is KGHDR, CDR2 SFDVKD, per germline. Sequenced sample: blood. The chain is built from TRBV24-1 and TRBJ1-2; 9 bases map to TRBD1. The source is a woman aged 18-29 years in good health. The CDR3 DNA reads TGTGCCACCAGTGGGCCGGGACAGGGTTATGGCTACACCTTC. Translating it yields CATSGPGQGYGYTF.